The T cell receptor (beta chain) described here comes from a study of blood T cell repertoires in COVID-19. On the study more broadly: Samples came from the United States, Italy and Spain, spanning acute and convalescent COVID-19. The analysed material was cDNA or gDNA that came from T cells, B-cell-depleted T cells, or PBMCs.

Per the authors' pipeline: Nucleated cell counts were estimated from reference gene primer amplification. Clones were read by immunoSEQ multiplex PCR, and TCRdb kept only the in-frame ones, dropping some. V, J and clone size are those of that table, while D and trimming were read from the DNA. Of a few hundred thousand clones listed, approximately 87% are singletons. Germline V CDR1 and CDR2: LNHDA, SQIVND (reference sequence). V lost 3 bases to trimming and J lost 3 bases, with 18 bases between them. CDR3 length equals 17 residues. Sequencing input: peripheral blood. The chain employs TRBV19 and TRBJ1-5, with D perhaps matching TRBD1 (6 bases). This TCR came from a man in his sixties who had recovered from COVID-19. The chain's CDR3 is CASSMIQGRSSNQPQHF. As DNA, the CDR3 is TGTGCCAGTAGTATGATCCAGGGGCGAAGCTCCAATCAGCCCCAGCATTTT. The full variable domain, in which reference TRBV19 and TRBJ1-5 provide the parts outside the CDR3, is DGGITQSPKYLFRKEGQNVTLSCEQNLNHDAMYWYRQDPGQGLRLIYYSQIVNDFQKGDIAEGYSVSREKKESFPLTVTSAQKNPTAFYLCASSMIQGRSSNQPQHFGDGTRLSIL.